What follows describes a single T cell receptor beta chain. Its ends do not fully match the called genes, so a read error is possible. This sample is part of a study of tumor-infiltrating lymphocytes in primary liver carcinoma. Study context: Regardless of tissue type, samples showed similar yields of roughly 3.5 to 7.13 million productive TCRbeta reads.

Without any cell sorting, roughly 20-32 mg of bulk tissue yielded co-extracted RNA and DNA. The germline CDR1 and CDR2 sequences are PRHDT and FYEKMQ (reference sequence). This CDR3 comprises 14 residues. The template, 450 to 650 ng total RNA, yielded TCR beta cDNA made with a constant-region primer. Investigators got TCR beta libraries out of three nested multiplex PCR rounds, done with slightly modified ARM-PCR. The first two PCR rounds used TRBV1-TRBV30 primers with a Cbeta primer, 10 cycles each. Each CDR3 protein is one row after TCRdb ran MiXCR on the multiplex PCR reads. The data show 85,000 to 100,000 distinct CDR3 sequences, about 73% seen once.

What was sequenced was tumor-adjacent normal liver tissue. V usage is TRBV13 and J usage is TRBJ2-7; 9 nucleotides align to TRBD1. The clonotype comes from a man in his forties with primary liver carcinoma and hepatitis B virus infection. The DNA of the CDR3 is TGTGCCAGCAGCCCCCGGGACAGGGACTACGGGCAGTACTTC. Its protein is CASSPRDRDYGQYF.